These 30 T cell receptor beta chains were all obtained from the same sample, sequenced in a study of cytomegalovirus exposure and HLA in healthy donors. In the PCR, 60 Vbeta and 13 Jbeta primers were used. Profiling relied on immunoSEQ multiplex PCR, and the TCRdb table lists in-frame clones only, not all of them. Of about 70,000 clones listed, 70% to 85% are singletons. What was sequenced was PBMCs. Receptors were obtained from a human donor in good health.

This chain links TRBV28 with TRBJ1-2; a weak D match, TRBD1 (6 bases). The CDR3 has 15 amino acids. Trimming shortened V by 7 bases and J by 4 bases, and 19 bases separated the two germline ends. Germline lookup yields CDR1 MDHEN and CDR2 SYDVKM. The CDR3 reads CASTLGGASSYGYTF. For the CDR3, the DNA is TGTGCCAGCACCCTGGGGGGGGCTAGCTCCTATGGCTACACCTTC.

The chain's CDR3 is CASSLASSGSGETQYF. CDR3 nucleotides: TGTGCCAGCAGCTTAGCGTCTAGCGGGAGTGGGGAGACCCAGTACTTC. This chain uses TRBV7-8 with TRBJ2-5; 10 bases match TRBD2. Germline-derived CDR1 and CDR2 are SGHVS and FQNEAQ. The V gene end was trimmed by 0 bases and the J gene end by 5 bases; junction bases not matched to a gene: 6. The CDR3 is 16 residues long.

This sequence joins TRBV9 and TRBJ2-5; 7 bases are shared with TRBD1. Per germline, CDR1 SGDLS and CDR2 YYNGEE. With 0 bases clipped from V and 5 bases from J, the junction kept 4 bases outside the gene matches. The CDR3 is 14 residues long. The CDR3 region is CASSVGGGAETQYF. The DNA for the CDR3 is TGTGCCAGCAGCGTAGGAGGGGGCGCGGAGACCCAGTACTTC.

The gene calls are TRBV21-1 and TRBJ1-4. TRBV21-1 is deemed a pseudogene. CDR3 length: 14 residues. CDR3 residues: CASSTRRRLEKLFF. For the CDR3, the DNA is TGTGCCAGCAGCACCAGACGCCGACTTGAAAAACTGTTTTTT.

The chain links TRBV5-4 to TRBJ1-2, with TRBD1 identical over 9 bases. With 0 bases clipped from V and 4 bases from J, the junction kept 4 bases outside the gene matches. Germline CDR1 SGHNT, CDR2 YYREEE (reference sequence). This CDR3 has 15 amino acids. This CDR3 is CASSLVTGGAYGYTF. CDR3 bases: TGTGCCAGCAGCTTGGTAACAGGGGGCGCCTATGGCTACACCTTC.

This clone showed up just a few times. An end of the junction differs from the germline gene, which may be a read error. The chain couples TRBV2 to TRBJ1-2, with D possibly being TRBD1 (6 bases). Germline V gene data show CDR1 as SNHLY and CDR2 as FYNNEI. The CDR3 length is 12 residues. This CDR3 reads CASRRTDYGYPF. The CDR3 bases are TGTGCCAGCAGGCGGACAGACTATGGCTACCCCTTC.

The chain links TRBV9 to TRBJ2-7; 9 bases map to TRBD2. This CDR3 has 15 amino acids. V gave up 3 bases and J gave up 6 bases; unmatched junction bases: 10. Germline values: CDR1 SGDLS, CDR2 YYNGEE. The CDR3 loop reads CASSDTSGYGGEQYF. The CDR3 DNA is TGTGCCAGCAGCGACACTAGCGGGTACGGGGGCGAGCAGTACTTC.

This clone occurred a few times. V gene TRBV2 combines with J gene TRBJ2-7; D is possibly TRBD2 (5 bases). V was clipped by 9 bases and J by 0 bases, with 6 bases between them. Germline V gene sequence: CDR1 SNHLY, CDR2 FYNNEI. The CDR3 length is 11 residues. The CDR3, as DNA: TGTGCCAGTGGACTCTCCTACGAGCAGTACTTC. It yields the protein CASGLSYEQYF.

This chain uses TRBV9 with TRBJ2-7; unclear D gene. The germline CDR1 and CDR2 sequences are SGDLS and YYNGEE. This CDR3 has 14 amino acids. The V gene lost 0 bases and the J gene lost 3 bases, with 10 bases spanning the gap. The CDR3 region has the DNA TGTGCCAGCAGCGTAGGCACAGCCAACTACGAGCAGTACTTC. This encodes CASSVGTANYEQYF.

This chain joins TRBV5-4 and TRBJ2-1; 7 bases align to TRBD2. CDR3 size: 14 residues. V was clipped by 4 bases and J by 3 bases; unmatched bases: 4. Germline assignment: CDR1 SGHNT and CDR2 YYREEE (reference sequence). The DNA of the CDR3 is TGTGCCAGCAGCAACCGGGACTACTACAATGAGCAGTTCTTC. This codes for CASSNRDYYNEQFF.

The chain joins TRBV29-1 to TRBJ1-1; D gene uncertain. The CDR3 extends over 14 amino acids. Trimming took 4 bases from V and 3 from J, leaving 15 bases between them. Germline-derived CDR1 and CDR2 are SQVTM and ANQGSEA. DNA for the CDR3: TGCAGCGTTGTTAACCTCAACGGGGACACTGAAGCTTTCTTT. Protein sequence: CSVVNLNGDTEAFF. Based on the CDR3 plus reference TRBV29-1 and TRBJ1-1, the full variable domain is SAVISQKPSRDICQRGTSLTIQCQVDSQVTMMFWYRQQPGQSLTLIATANQGSEATYESGFVIDKFPISRPNLTFSTLTVSNMSPEDSSIYLCSVVNLNGDTEAFFGQGTRLTVV.

This chain joins TRBV5-1 and TRBJ1-5, with D tentatively TRBD1 (5 bases). V shed 0 bases and J shed 4 bases, with 8 bases lying between them. Germline CDR1 SGHRS, CDR2 YFSETQ. The CDR3 runs to 14 residues. This CDR3 reads CASSLDGGNQPQHF. CDR3 nucleotide sequence: TGCGCCAGCAGCTTGGACGGGGGAAATCAGCCCCAGCATTTT.

This clone showed up just once. The chain joins TRBV5-1 to TRBJ2-7, with TRBD1 matching 8 bases. Germline assignment: CDR1 SGHRS and CDR2 YFSETQ. The CDR3 runs 14 residues. V gave up 4 bases and J gave up 5 bases; unmatched junction bases: 8. CDR3 sequence reads: CASSLGQGVNEQYF. Here the CDR3 DNA reads TGCGCCAGCAGCCTTGGACAGGGTGTCAACGAGCAGTACTTC.

This sequence joins TRBV6-1 and TRBJ2-1, with 8 bases fitting TRBD1. The length of the CDR3 is 14 residues. J gave up 3 bases and V 7 bases, and 5 bases lay outside the gene matches. Germline values: CDR1 MNHNS, CDR2 SASEGT. The CDR3: CASTDRGFYNEQFF. The CDR3 DNA reads as TGTGCCAGCACTGACAGGGGCTTCTACAATGAGCAGTTCTTC.

The rearrangement uses TRBV11-2 and TRBJ1-3; the D gene is possibly TRBD1 (6 bases). This CDR3 spans 14 amino acids. Per germline, CDR1 SGHAT and CDR2 FQNNGV. V lost 5 bases to trimming and J lost 3 bases, with 11 bases between them. The CDR3 nucleotides read TGTGCCAGCAGCCCACAGGGTTTTGGAAACACCATATATTTT. It codes for CASSPQGFGNTIYF.

The chain recombines TRBV21-1 with TRBJ1-1; the table assigns TRBD1, which was not confirmed against the DNA. TRBV21-1 is assigned pseudogene status. This CDR3 is built from 14 residues. The CDR3 bases are TGTGCCAGCAGCAAAGACAGGGTGGACACTGAAGCTTTCTTT. Its translation is CASSKDRVDTEAFF.

The chain is built from TRBV6-4 and TRBJ2-1; D might be TRBD2 (5 bases). Deletions cut 0 bases from V and 8 bases from J, with 11 bases between. CDR3 length equals 14 residues. CDR1 and CDR2 (germline): MRHNA, SNTAGT. The CDR3 here is CASSDSSGRDEQFF. The CDR3 DNA follows: TGTGCCAGCAGTGACTCCTCGGGAAGGGATGAGCAGTTCTTC.

This chain joins TRBV5-4 and TRBJ2-5; TRBD2 aligns across 7 bases. V trimming: 0 bases; J trimming: 4 bases; junction bases outside the gene matches: 3. The length of the CDR3 is 14 residues. Per the germline V gene, CDR1 is SGHNT and CDR2 is YYREEE (reference sequence). CDR3 sequence reads: CASSLGIAGETQYF. The CDR3 coding sequence is TGTGCCAGCAGCTTGGGAATAGCGGGAGAGACCCAGTACTTC.

J is TRBJ2-7 and V is TRBV7-2, with D maybe TRBD1 (6 bases). The CDR3 loop spans 14 amino acids. V lost 3 bases and J 5 bases, leaving 14 bases between the germline ends. CDR1 SGHTA and CDR2 FQGNSA come from the germline V gene. DNA of the CDR3: TGTGCCAGCAGCTTTCTGGGTACAGGGAACGAGCAGTACTTC. Translating it yields CASSFLGTGNEQYF.

The chain is built from TRBV13 and TRBJ1-4, with D possibly TRBD1 on 5 matching bases. From germline, CDR1 is PRHDT and CDR2 FYEKMQ (reference sequence). Trimming pared 7 bases from V and 5 bases from J, leaving 11 bases between. The CDR3 consists of 13 residues. The CDR3 spells CASTLRQNEKLFF. CDR3 in DNA: TGTGCCAGCACCCTTCGACAGAATGAAAAACTGTTTTTT.

This chain joins TRBV25-1 and TRBJ1-2; TRBD1 might be the D (6 bases). From germline, CDR1 is MGHDK and CDR2 SYGVNS. Trimming pared 8 bases from V and 4 bases from J, leaving 20 bases between. CDR3 length equals 15 residues. CDR3 nucleotide sequence: TGTGCCAGCGGAGGGGGGGCTAGGGGAGGCTATGGCTACACCTTC. Its protein product is CASGGGARGGYGYTF.

The J gene is TRBJ2-5, the V gene TRBV4-2; perhaps TRBD1 as D (6 bases). Trimming cost V 1 base and J 2 bases, with 14 bases left between them. This CDR3 contains 16 residues. In germline, CDR1 is LGHNA, CDR2 YNFKEQ. DNA for the CDR3: TGTGCCAGCAGCCAAGGATTAGGACAGCGACAAGAGACCCAGTACTTC. It specifies CASSQGLGQRQETQYF.

V usage is TRBV7-6 and J usage is TRBJ1-1; D uncertain. Between the trimmed V and J ends, which lost 5 bases and 1 base, there was a span of 8 bases. In germline, CDR1 is SGHVS, CDR2 FNYEAQ. This CDR3 comprises 13 residues. The CDR3 DNA sequence: TGTGCCAGCAGCCCTAGCCCGAACACTGAAGCTTTCTTT. Its translation: CASSPSPNTEAFF.

The sample holds a few counts of this clone. The chain employs TRBV28 and TRBJ2-1, with D perhaps matching TRBD1 (6 bases). The CDR3 covers 13 residues. Trimming took 8 bases from V and 1 from J, leaving 9 bases between them. CDR1 and CDR2 (germline): MDHEN, SYDVKM. CDR3 sequence reads: CASLDSSYNEQFF. CDR3 DNA: TGTGCCAGCCTGGACAGTTCCTACAATGAGCAGTTCTTC.

This chain joins TRBV4-2 and TRBJ2-5; D gene unclear. In germline, CDR1 is LGHNA, CDR2 YNFKEQ. CDR3 length: 15 amino acids. Trimming cost V 1 base and J 2 bases, with 11 bases left between them. The CDR3 here is CASSQVATAQETQYF. The CDR3 DNA sequence: TGTGCCAGCAGCCAAGTGGCAACAGCACAAGAGACCCAGTACTTC.

This clone appeared a few times. The chain links TRBV10-1 to TRBJ1-1, with 8 nucleotides matching TRBD1. CDR3 length: 15 amino acids. From germline, CDR1 is WNHNN and CDR2 SYGVQD (reference sequence). Losses at the gene ends were 0 bases for V and 5 bases for J; bases not matched to a gene: 5. In nucleotides, the CDR3 is TGCGCCAGCAGTGAGTCCGGACAGGGAAGGACTGAAGCTTTCTTT. This encodes CASSESGQGRTEAFF.

The chain recombines TRBV4-1 with TRBJ2-5, with 9 bases aligning to TRBD2. The CDR3 runs to 17 residues. The germline CDR1 and CDR2 sequences are MGHRA and YSYEKL. The ends lost 0 bases at V and 3 bases at J; junction bases unmatched: 8. CDR3: CASSQDRGLAYKETQYF. CDR3 in DNA: TGCGCCAGCAGCCAAGACAGGGGACTAGCCTATAAAGAGACCCAGTACTTC.

This chain uses TRBV5-6 with TRBJ1-2; D might be TRBD1 (6 bases). The CDR3 is 14 amino acids. Between the trimmed V and J ends, which lost 1 base and 7 bases, there was a span of 14 bases. Germline CDR1 is SGHDT and CDR2 is YYEEEE. In DNA, the CDR3 is TGTGCCAGCAGCTTGCCAGGGGAAGGTGGTGGCTACACCTTC. Residues: CASSLPGEGGGYTF.

The genes are TRBV19 and TRBJ2-2; 8 bases line up with TRBD2. The CDR3 spans 20 residues. Germline CDR1 is LNHDA and CDR2 is SQIVND (reference sequence). V dropped 7 bases and J dropped 7; count of bases not matched to a gene: 26. As DNA, the CDR3 is TGTGCCAGTACCTTGAGAGCGGGAGTTCCCTCTTTTGGGATCGGCGGGGAGCTGTTTTTT. It is translated as CASTLRAGVPSFGIGGELFF.

CDR3 residues: CASSPTTGVEQYF. The CDR3 nucleotides are TGTGCCAGCAGCCCAACTACAGGGGTCGAGCAGTACTTC. V usage is TRBV7-9 and J usage is TRBJ2-7, with 7 bases matching TRBD1. V shed 5 bases and J 6 bases; nucleotides not matched to a gene: 7. There are 13 residues in the CDR3. Looked up from germline, CDR1 is SEHNR and CDR2 is FQNEAQ (reference sequence).